The 9 T cell receptor beta chains listed next were all sequenced from one sample in a study of cytomegalovirus exposure and HLA in healthy donors. The PCR used 60 Vbeta and 13 Jbeta primers. Assay: immunoSEQ multiplex PCR; the TCRdb copy retains only in-frame clones and omits some. The sample has tens of thousands of clones, about 82% seen once; the top ten hold around 3.2%. The sample was PBMCs. The receptors were sampled from a woman in her 30s in good health and CMV-seronegative.

The genes are TRBV6-5 and TRBJ2-6; a weak D match, TRBD1 (6 bases). The CDR3 extends over 15 amino acids. The V gene lost 5 bases and the J gene lost 2 bases, with 10 bases spanning the gap. The V gene's germline CDR1 is MNHEY and CDR2 SVGAGI. DNA of the CDR3: TGTGCCAGCAGTCGAGAGGGGGCTGGGGCCAACGTCCTGACTTTC. Protein sequence: CASSREGAGANVLTF.

This chain links TRBV4-1 with TRBJ2-2, with TRBD2 identical over 7 bases. After removal of 3 bases from V and 4 bases from J, the junction contained 8 bases not matched to a gene. Per germline, CDR1 MGHRA and CDR2 YSYEKL. The CDR3 contains 16 residues. The CDR3 sequence is CASSHLAGGSTGELFF. The DNA for the CDR3 is TGCGCCAGCAGCCACTTAGCGGGCGGGAGCACCGGGGAGCTGTTTTTT.

V and J are TRBV11-3 and TRBJ2-3, with TRBD1 as a possible D gene (5 bases). The CDR3 covers 16 residues. Trimming shortened V by 2 bases and J by 0 bases, and 12 bases separated the two germline ends. The germline V gene encodes CDR1 SGHNT and CDR2 YENEEA. The CDR3 DNA follows: TGTGCCAGCAGCTTAAGCGACAGCCTCAGCACAGATACGCAGTATTTT. Its protein is CASSLSDSLSTDTQYF.

This chain joins TRBV12-5 and TRBJ2-5, with 7 bases that match TRBD1. The V gene end was trimmed by 7 bases and the J gene end by 3 bases; junction bases not matched to a gene: 8. CDR3 length: 14 residues. Germline values: CDR1 LGHNT, CDR2 FRNRAP. Here the CDR3 DNA reads TGTGCTAGTGCCACCACAGGGGTAGAAGAGACCCAGTACTTC. Protein: CASATTGVEETQYF.

The chain employs TRBV7-2 and TRBJ2-7; D remains ambiguous. The CDR3 loop spans 14 amino acids. From germline, CDR1 is SGHTA and CDR2 FQGNSA. Deletions cut 3 bases from V and 0 bases from J, with 9 bases between. CDR3 amino acids: CASSFEATSYEQYF. DNA of the CDR3: TGTGCCAGCAGCTTCGAAGCCACCTCCTACGAGCAGTACTTC. Drawing the rest from reference TRBV7-2 and TRBJ2-7, the complete variable domain is GAGVSQSPSNKVTEKGKDVELRCDPISGHTALYWYRQSLGQGLEFLIYFQGNSAPDKSGLPSDRFSAERTGGSVSTLTIQRTQQEDSAVYLCASSFEATSYEQYFGPGTRLTVT.

This chain uses TRBV6-5 with TRBJ2-5; 9 bases line up with TRBD1. The DNA end lines up better with TRBJ2-7; the J call may be wrong. CDR3 length equals 15 residues. Germline CDR1 reads MNHEY; CDR2 reads SVGAGI. CDR3: CASTEDRGISYEQYF. CDR3 bases: TGTGCCAGCACCGAGGACAGGGGCATCTCCTACGAGCAGTACTTC.

The V and J genes are TRBV5-1 and TRBJ2-3, with 7 bases aligning to TRBD1. Germline V gene data show CDR1 as SGHRS and CDR2 as YFSETQ. The V and J ends lost 3 bases and 1 base, in that order; junction bases with no gene match: 11. The CDR3 extends over 17 amino acids. CDR3 region: CASSYLDRALGTDTQYF. The CDR3 DNA sequence: TGCGCCAGCAGCTACCTAGACAGGGCCCTTGGCACAGATACGCAGTATTTT.

This clone has only one observation. The V call is TRBV9, the J call TRBJ1-1, with D maybe TRBD1 (5 bases). Per germline, CDR1 SGDLS and CDR2 YYNGEE. Between the trimmed V and J ends, which lost 0 bases and 4 bases, there was a span of 13 bases. The CDR3 consists of 15 residues. The CDR3 coding sequence is TGTGCCAGCAGCGTAGGAGGGGACGGGGGCACTGAAGCTTTCTTT. Translating it yields CASSVGGDGGTEAFF.

This clone was recorded only once. The V call is TRBV25-1, the J call TRBJ2-1; TRBD1 matches at 10 bases. The germline V gene has CDR1 MGHDK and CDR2 SYGVNS. After removal of 1 base from V and 4 bases from J, the junction contained 1 base not matched to a gene. The CDR3 extends over 15 amino acids. This chain's CDR3 is CASSEWTGGYNEQFF. CDR3 DNA: TGTGCCAGCAGTGAATGGACAGGGGGTTACAATGAGCAGTTCTTC.